A selection of T cell receptor beta chains follows, all from one sample in a study of T cell responses to AZD1222 COVID-19 vaccine. Data came from immunoSEQ multiplex PCR; TCRdb stores just in-frame clones and leaves some out. The sample holds 150,000 to 200,000 clones, about 91% seen once. The sequencing used peripheral blood, collected on day 0 of AZD1222 vaccination. All receptors come from an adult in good health. Both conserved end residues are part of each CDR3. Each record gives: CDR3 protein, CDR3 DNA, clone size, D gene, J gene, V gene. A D gene is named only where the DNA matches it firmly. Some rows mark clone size as missing; the rest say once, few, many or name a class of expanded clone.

CDR3: CASSPMRAGVNEQFF
DNA: TGTGCCAGCAGTCCGATGCGAGCGGGGGTCAATGAGCAGTTCTTC
size: NA
D: TRBD2
J: TRBJ2-1
V: TRBV6-5

CDR3: CASSERQRLALHF
DNA: TGTGCCAGCAGCGAGAGACAGCGCCTAGCCCTCCACTTT
size: NA
D: NA
J: TRBJ1-6
V: TRBV6-5

CDR3: CASSTPRAGYITEAFF
DNA: TGTGCCAGCAGTACCCCTAGGGCAGGGTATATCACTGAAGCTTTCTTT
size: NA
D: NA
J: TRBJ1-1
V: TRBV28

CDR3: CASSLGGRAALVSPLHF
DNA: TGTGCCAGCAGCTTAGGAGGCAGGGCCGCTTTGGTTTCACCCCTCCACTTT
size: NA
D: NA
J: TRBJ1-6
V: TRBV5-6

CDR3: CAWAGPHKNQETQYF
DNA: TGTGCCTGGGCGGGACCGCACAAGAACCAAGAGACCCAGTACTTC
size: NA
D: NA
J: TRBJ2-5
V: TRBV30

CDR3: CAWSEGGLGQPQHF
DNA: TGTGCCTGGAGTGAGGGAGGGCTCGGGCAGCCCCAGCATTTT
size: NA
D: NA
J: TRBJ1-5
V: TRBV30

CDR3: CASSLIAGSPYEQYF
DNA: TGCGCCAGCAGCTTGATAGCGGGGAGCCCCTACGAGCAGTACTTC
size: once
D: TRBD2
J: TRBJ2-7
V: TRBV5-1

CDR3: CASSSETANYGYTF
DNA: TGTGCCAGCAGTTCTGAGACAGCGAACTATGGCTACACCTTC
size: NA
D: NA
J: TRBJ1-2
V: TRBV28

CDR3: CASSFTTDTQYF
DNA: TGTGCCAGCAGCTTTACCACAGATACGCAGTATTTT
size: NA
D: NA
J: TRBJ2-3
V: TRBV11-3

CDR3: CASSPRGGDTEAFF
DNA: TGCGCCAGCAGCCCCCGGGGTGGTGACACTGAAGCTTTCTTT
size: NA
D: NA
J: TRBJ1-1
V: TRBV5-1

CDR3: CASSDTWGSSTDTQYF
DNA: TGTGCCAGCAGTGACACGTGGGGGTCTAGCACAGATACGCAGTATTTT
size: once
D: NA
J: TRBJ2-3
V: TRBV25-1

CDR3: CASRVDAFNEKLFF
DNA: TGTGCCAGTAGGGTGGACGCCTTTAATGAAAAACTGTTTTTT
size: NA
D: NA
J: TRBJ1-4
V: TRBV19

CDR3: CAWKEPGGNTIYF
DNA: TGTGCCTGGAAGGAGCCAGGTGGAAACACCATATATTTT
size: few
D: NA
J: TRBJ1-3
V: TRBV30

CDR3: CSVGDRGLGKLFF
DNA: TGCAGCGTCGGGGACAGGGGGCTGGGAAAACTGTTTTTT
size: NA
D: TRBD1
J: TRBJ1-4
V: TRBV29-1

CDR3: CASSQAGFTGNTIYF
DNA: TGTGCCAGCAGCCAAGCAGGGTTTACTGGAAACACCATATATTTT
size: NA
D: NA
J: TRBJ1-3
V: TRBV3-1/TRBV3-2

CDR3: CASSLGVLAGDHNEQFF
DNA: TGTGCCAGCAGCTTGGGTGTACTAGCGGGGGACCACAATGAGCAGTTCTTC
size: NA
D: TRBD2
J: TRBJ2-1
V: TRBV7-3

CDR3: CASSYNTEKLFF
DNA: TGTGCCAGCAGCTATAATACAGAAAAACTGTTTTTT
size: NA
D: NA
J: TRBJ1-4
V: TRBV14

CDR3: CASSLPGEKLFF
DNA: TGTGCCAGCAGCCTCCCAGGGGAAAAACTGTTTTTT
size: few
D: NA
J: TRBJ1-4
V: TRBV9

CDR3: CASGAGQNDGYTF
DNA: TGCGCCAGCGGTGCTGGGCAGAATGATGGCTACACCTTC
size: once
D: NA
J: TRBJ1-2
V: TRBV5-1

CDR3: CASSFGTGGSNSPLHF
DNA: TGTGCCAGCAGCTTCGGGACAGGGGGCTCTAATTCACCCCTCCACTTT
size: few
D: TRBD1
J: TRBJ1-6
V: TRBV7-8

CDR3: CASSQGWTPYEQYF
DNA: TGCGCCAGCAGCCAAGGTTGGACCCCCTACGAGCAGTACTTC
size: once
D: NA
J: TRBJ2-7
V: TRBV4-1

CDR3: CASSRGQGRNTGELFF
DNA: TGTGCCAGCAGCCGAGGACAGGGTAGGAACACCGGGGAGCTGTTTTTT
size: NA
D: TRBD1
J: TRBJ2-2
V: TRBV4-2

CDR3: CASSGRQAVQETQYF
DNA: TGTGCCAGTAGTGGACGACAGGCTGTCCAAGAGACCCAGTACTTC
size: NA
D: NA
J: TRBJ2-5
V: TRBV19

CDR3: CASSRGVNEQFF
DNA: TGTGCCAGCAGTCGGGGGGTGAATGAGCAGTTCTTC
size: few
D: TRBD2
J: TRBJ2-1
V: TRBV6-5

CDR3: CASSEFPTTVSNTEAFF
DNA: TGTGCCAGCAGTGAATTCCCGACGACAGTCTCGAACACTGAAGCTTTCTTT
size: NA
D: NA
J: TRBJ1-1
V: TRBV6-1

CDR3: CASSIRVNEQFF
DNA: TGTGCCAGTAGTATTAGGGTTAATGAGCAGTTCTTC
size: once
D: NA
J: TRBJ2-1
V: TRBV19

CDR3: CASSSYHLNSNQPQHF
DNA: TGTGCCAGCAGTTCTTACCACTTGAATAGCAATCAGCCCCAGCATTTT
size: once
D: NA
J: TRBJ1-5
V: TRBV28

CDR3: CASSQDYIGLAGAYTGELFF
DNA: TGTGCCAGCAGCCAAGATTATATAGGACTAGCGGGGGCCTACACCGGGGAGCTGTTTTTT
size: NA
D: TRBD2
J: TRBJ2-2
V: TRBV14

CDR3: CASSNYRGRLDEQFF
DNA: TGTGCCAGCAGTAATTACAGGGGGCGCTTGGATGAGCAGTTCTTC
size: NA
D: TRBD1
J: TRBJ2-1
V: TRBV6-5

CDR3: CASSQDFTVSSYEQYF
DNA: TGCGCCAGCAGCCAAGATTTCACAGTGAGCTCCTACGAGCAGTACTTC
size: NA
D: NA
J: TRBJ2-7
V: TRBV4-3

CDR3: CVSSIQTGGSYGYTF
DNA: TGTGTCAGTAGTATACAGACAGGGGGCTCCTATGGCTACACCTTC
size: NA
D: TRBD1
J: TRBJ1-2
V: TRBV19

CDR3: CASSLVWTTGSNSYNSPLHF
DNA: TGTGCCAGCAGCTTAGTCTGGACGACAGGAAGTAACTCCTATAATTCACCCCTCCACTTT
size: NA
D: NA
J: TRBJ1-6
V: TRBV7-6

CDR3: CASSFGRFEAFF
DNA: TGTGCCAGCAGCTTTGGACGGTTTGAAGCTTTCTTT
size: NA
D: NA
J: TRBJ1-1
V: TRBV5-6

CDR3: CASSYSGSRGEKLFF
DNA: TGTGCCAGCAGTTACTCCGGGAGCAGGGGCGAAAAACTGTTTTTT
size: few
D: NA
J: TRBJ1-4
V: TRBV6-2/TRBV6-3

CDR3: CASSLVGQGVATNEKLFF
DNA: TGCGCCAGCAGCTTGGTGGGACAGGGGGTTGCAACTAATGAAAAACTGTTTTTT
size: NA
D: TRBD1
J: TRBJ1-4
V: TRBV5-1

CDR3: CASSLRGQGGNTIYF
DNA: TGTGCCAGCAGCTTGAGGGGGCAAGGAGGAAACACCATATATTTT
size: NA
D: TRBD1
J: TRBJ1-3
V: TRBV7-2

CDR3: CASSVRSGTGELFF
DNA: TGTGCCAGCAGCGTAAGGAGCGGCACCGGGGAGCTGTTTTTT
size: NA
D: NA
J: TRBJ2-2
V: TRBV9

CDR3: CASSRTGFNSPLHF
DNA: TGTGCCAGCAGCCGCACAGGGTTTAATTCACCCCTCCACTTT
size: NA
D: NA
J: TRBJ1-6
V: TRBV6-5

CDR3: CASKTGGGGYTF
DNA: TGTGCCAGCAAAACAGGGGGCGGCGGCTACACCTTC
size: NA
D: TRBD1
J: TRBJ1-2
V: TRBV11-2

CDR3: CASLDRRYEQYF
DNA: TGTGCCAGCTTGGACAGGCGATACGAGCAGTACTTC
size: NA
D: TRBD1
J: TRBJ2-7
V: TRBV2

CDR3: CASSYSGKANTEAFF
DNA: TGTGCCAGCAGTTACTCGGGCAAAGCAAACACTGAAGCTTTCTTT
size: NA
D: NA
J: TRBJ1-1
V: TRBV6-6

CDR3: CASGRTNEKLFF
DNA: TGTGCCAGCGGGAGAACTAATGAAAAACTGTTTTTT
size: NA
D: NA
J: TRBJ1-4
V: TRBV2

CDR3: CASSLRTGRSRETQYF
DNA: TGTGCCAGCAGCTTGCGCACGGGAAGGTCTAGGGAGACCCAGTACTTC
size: NA
D: NA
J: TRBJ2-5
V: TRBV5-4

CDR3: CASSVGGEDTQYF
DNA: TGTGCCAGCAGCGTAGGAGGGGAGGATACGCAGTATTTT
size: once
D: NA
J: TRBJ2-3
V: TRBV9

CDR3: CASSRDRNEQYF
DNA: TGTGCCAGCAGCCGGGACAGGAACGAGCAGTACTTC
size: few
D: TRBD1
J: TRBJ2-7
V: TRBV5-4

CDR3: CAWSVGVLRGYEQYF
DNA: TGTGCCTGGAGTGTAGGAGTACTCCGGGGCTACGAGCAGTACTTC
size: NA
D: NA
J: TRBJ2-7
V: TRBV30

CDR3: CASSYQTGLSSYEQYF
DNA: TGTGCCAGCAGCTATCAGACAGGGCTGAGCTCCTACGAGCAGTACTTC
size: NA
D: TRBD1
J: TRBJ2-7
V: TRBV14

CDR3: CASSDPAGVYGYTF
DNA: TGTGCCAGCAGTGACCCTGCAGGGGTCTATGGCTACACCTTC
size: NA
D: NA
J: TRBJ1-2
V: TRBV6-1

CDR3: CASSQGRDRNEKLFF
DNA: TGTGCCAGCAGCCAAGGCCGGGACAGGAATGAAAAACTGTTTTTT
size: NA
D: TRBD1
J: TRBJ1-4
V: TRBV3-1/TRBV3-2

CDR3: CASSQDRGGYEQYF
DNA: TGTGCCAGCAGCCAAGATCGGGGCGGGTACGAGCAGTACTTC
size: NA
D: NA
J: TRBJ2-7
V: TRBV4-2

CDR3: CASSQWDRGTDEQYF
DNA: TGTGCCAGCAGCCAGTGGGACAGGGGGACCGACGAGCAGTACTTC
size: once
D: TRBD1
J: TRBJ2-7
V: TRBV6-5

CDR3: CASSVDLGQTNYGYTF
DNA: TGTGCCAGCAGCGTAGACCTCGGACAGACTAACTATGGCTACACCTTC
size: NA
D: NA
J: TRBJ1-2
V: TRBV9

CDR3: CASSYSGTGSGNTIYF
DNA: TGTGCCAGCAGTTACTCCGGGACGGGCTCTGGAAACACCATATATTTT
size: NA
D: NA
J: TRBJ1-3
V: TRBV6-2/TRBV6-3

CDR3: CASKVQIYEQYF
DNA: TGTGCCAGCAAAGTTCAGATTTACGAGCAGTACTTC
size: NA
D: NA
J: TRBJ2-7
V: TRBV2

CDR3: CSVEPGQGNEKLFF
DNA: TGCAGCGTTGAACCGGGACAGGGGAATGAAAAACTGTTTTTT
size: NA
D: TRBD1
J: TRBJ1-4
V: TRBV29-1

CDR3: CASSPSGMNEQFF
DNA: TGTGCCAGCTCACCGAGTGGGATGAATGAGCAGTTCTTC
size: NA
D: NA
J: TRBJ2-1
V: TRBV18

CDR3: CASSHGTGQSPLHF
DNA: TGTGCCAGCAGCCACGGGACAGGTCAGTCACCCCTCCACTTT
size: NA
D: TRBD1
J: TRBJ1-6
V: TRBV4-2

CDR3: CASSQYRGGTNEKLFF
DNA: TGTGCCAGCAGTCAATACAGAGGAGGGACTAATGAAAAACTGTTTTTT
size: NA
D: NA
J: TRBJ1-4
V: TRBV27

CDR3: CASSPGTGSRGYTF
DNA: TGCGCCAGCAGTCCCGGGACAGGGTCCAGGGGCTACACCTTC
size: NA
D: TRBD1
J: TRBJ1-2
V: TRBV10-1

CDR3: CASSLLGNEQYF
DNA: TGTGCCAGCAGTCTACTAGGCAACGAGCAGTACTTC
size: once
D: NA
J: TRBJ2-7
V: TRBV13